A single sample is the source of the 17 T cell receptor beta chains below, sequenced in a study of cytomegalovirus exposure and HLA in healthy donors. Amplification used 60 Vbeta primers and 13 Jbeta primers. Here immunoSEQ multiplex PCR was the method, and the copy in TCRdb shows in-frame clones only, minus some. The data contain about 96,000 clones, around 77% of them seen just once; the ten biggest clones take up 6.5% to 8%. Sequenced input: PBMCs. Every receptor here comes from a man between 50 and 59 years old in good health and CMV-seropositive.

This chain connects TRBV4-2 to TRBJ2-2; 8 nucleotides line up with TRBD2. The V gene's germline CDR1 is LGHNA and CDR2 YNFKEQ. With V trimmed by 4 bases and J by 7 bases, 11 bases remained unmatched. The CDR3 is 16 amino acids. CDR3 residues: CASSRQDGGAGGELFF. CDR3 DNA sequence: TGTGCCAGCAGCCGACAAGACGGGGGGGCGGGCGGGGAGCTGTTTTTT.

The chain couples TRBV6-5 to TRBJ1-1; D uncertain. Between the trimmed V and J ends, which lost 4 bases and 6 bases, there was a span of 15 bases. In germline, CDR1 is MNHEY, CDR2 SVGAGI. There are 14 residues in the CDR3. CDR3 DNA: TGTGCCAGCAGTTGCTCTTGGCAGGCCTCTGAAGCTTTCTTT. This sequence encodes CASSCSWQASEAFF.

This sequence joins TRBV5-6 and TRBJ2-2; TRBD1 aligns across 7 bases. Losses at the gene ends were 2 bases for V and 5 bases for J; bases not matched to a gene: 3. The CDR3 totals 14 residues. Germline CDR1 and CDR2: SGHDT and YYEEEE. Here the CDR3 DNA reads TGTGCCAGCAGCTTCGGGACAGTAACCGGGGAGCTGTTTTTT. Translated, it gives CASSFGTVTGELFF.

As concerns this clone: One junction end does not reproduce the germline sequence, and a read error may be involved. This CDR3 is CSSSLYLGGTNYGYTF. The CDR3 nucleotides are TGTTCCAGCAGCTTATATCTCGGGGGTACTAACTATGGCTACACCTTC. The chain joins TRBV7-9 to TRBJ1-2, with D perhaps matching TRBD1 (5 bases). Germline loops: CDR1 SEHNR, CDR2 FQNEAQ (reference sequence). The CDR3 is 16 amino acids.

The V and J genes are TRBV2 and TRBJ2-1; D perhaps matches TRBD1 (6 bases). Looked up from germline, CDR1 is SNHLY and CDR2 is FYNNEI. CDR3 size: 13 residues. Trimming left V 9 bases short and J 3 bases short, with 12 bases between. The CDR3 here is CARGASVYNEQFF. For the CDR3, the DNA is TGTGCCAGGGGGGCGAGTGTCTACAATGAGCAGTTCTTC.

The chain links TRBV6-5 to TRBJ2-3; the match to TRBD1 covers 9 bases. Losses at the gene ends were 7 bases for V and 3 bases for J; bases not matched to a gene: 5. The CDR3 length is 14 residues. CDR1 is MNHEY, CDR2 SVGAGI, per germline. CDR3 DNA: TGTGCCAGCACGACGGGACAGGGAACAGATACGCAGTATTTT. It codes for CASTTGQGTDTQYF.

V and J are TRBV4-1 and TRBJ2-3; TRBD2 aligns across 11 bases. V trimming: 3 bases; J trimming: 2 bases; junction bases outside the gene matches: 10. The CDR3 runs to 18 residues. CDR1 is MGHRA, CDR2 YSYEKL, per germline. The CDR3, as DNA: TGCGCCAGCAGCCAGACCGTAGGGACTAGCGGACTCACAGATACGCAGTATTTT. Translated, it gives CASSQTVGTSGLTDTQYF.

For this clone: Germline and junction disagree at one end, which may indicate a read error. The chain links TRBV5-1 to TRBJ2-5, with a tentative D call TRBD2 (5 bases). This CDR3 has 13 residues. From germline, CDR1 is SGHRS and CDR2 YFSETQ. The CDR3: CASSLGTQGTQYF. Here the CDR3 DNA reads TGCGCCAGCAGCTTGGGGACTCAAGGGACCCAGTACTTC.

This chain uses TRBV18 with TRBJ2-3, with TRBD1 matching 9 bases. V trimming: 2 bases; J trimming: 6 bases; junction bases outside the gene matches: 6. The germline V gene encodes CDR1 KGHSH and CDR2 LQKENI. The CDR3 contains 15 residues. In DNA form, the CDR3 reads TGTGCCAGCTCACCATCACAGGGGGCAGGGGATACGCAGTATTTT. The encoded protein is CASSPSQGAGDTQYF.

The gene calls are TRBV6-1 and TRBJ1-6; 9 bases are shared with TRBD1. Germline CDR1 is MNHNS and CDR2 is SASEGT. This CDR3 is 18 amino acids long. J gave up 7 bases and V 3 bases, and 13 bases lay outside the gene matches. This chain's CDR3 is CASSDKSVGTGINSPLHF. CDR3 DNA sequence: TGTGCCAGCAGTGATAAGTCTGTAGGGACAGGGATAAATTCACCCCTCCACTTT.

This clone was seen a few times. The chain uses TRBV5-1 and TRBJ2-1, with D hard to call. This CDR3 contains 14 residues. V was shortened by 0 bases and J by 8 bases, with 12 bases between the two germline ends. CDR1 and CDR2 (germline): SGHRS, YFSETQ. The CDR3 DNA is TGCGCCAGCAGCTTGGTTGCAGGCCAGGATGAGCAGTTCTTC. Translating it yields CASSLVAGQDEQFF.

This clone was detected only a few times. The rearrangement uses TRBV7-9 and TRBJ2-3; 9 bases align to TRBD1. V lost 5 bases to trimming and J lost 2 bases; unmatched junction nucleotides: 8. The CDR3 is 16 residues long. In germline, CDR1 is SEHNR, CDR2 FQNEAQ (reference sequence). This CDR3 is CASSTGQGLVTDTQYF. CDR3 DNA: TGTGCCAGCAGCACCGGACAGGGGCTCGTCACAGATACGCAGTATTTT.

This sequence joins TRBV19 and TRBJ2-7; D is unresolved. Germline CDR1 and CDR2: LNHDA and SQIVND (reference sequence). CDR3 length equals 13 residues. Trimming took off 3 bases at V and 6 bases at J, with 12 bases between the two ends. The CDR3 reads CASSISTDGEQYF. In nucleotides, the CDR3 is TGTGCCAGTAGTATTTCGACTGACGGCGAGCAGTACTTC.

The genes are TRBV5-8 and TRBJ2-1; a possible D gene is TRBD2 (7 bases). The CDR3 covers 18 residues. Trimming left V 4 bases short and J 0 bases short, with 20 bases between. The V gene's germline CDR1 is SGHTS and CDR2 YDEGEE. For the CDR3, the DNA is TGTGCCAGCAGCGGGGGGGGGCCTTCCCGGAGCTCCTACAATGAGCAGTTCTTC. Amino acids: CASSGGGPSRSSYNEQFF.

The V and J genes are TRBV18 and TRBJ1-4, with 8 bases lining up with TRBD1. The V and J ends lost 3 bases and 6 bases, in that order; junction bases with no gene match: 0. The germline V gene has CDR1 KGHSH and CDR2 LQKENI. The CDR3 totals 13 residues. The DNA for the CDR3 is TGTGCCAGCTCACCGGGACAGGATGAAAAACTGTTTTTT. Amino acid sequence: CASSPGQDEKLFF. Full variable domain (remainder filled in from reference TRBV18 and TRBJ1-4): NAGVMQNPRHLVRRRGQEARLRCSPMKGHSHVYWYRQLPEEGLKFMVYLQKENIIDESGMPKERFSAEFPKEGPSILRIQQVVRGDSAAYFCASSPGQDEKLFFGSGTQLSVL.

V and J are TRBV5-6 and TRBJ2-2; TRBD2 aligns across 11 bases. Germline CDR1 is SGHDT and CDR2 is YYEEEE. With V trimmed by 2 bases and J by 1 base, 7 bases remained unmatched. The CDR3 is 18 amino acids. CDR3 in DNA: TGTGCCAGCAGCTTTAGCGGGGGGGCGTTTATGAACACCGGGGAGCTGTTTTTT. Translated, it gives CASSFSGGAFMNTGELFF.

V is TRBV5-1 and J is TRBJ1-3; D might be TRBD1 (6 bases). This CDR3 contains 16 residues. The germline V and J ends were trimmed by 4 bases and 0 bases, with 14 bases remaining between them. The germline CDR1 and CDR2 sequences are SGHRS and YFSETQ. This CDR3 is CASSPGHDSSGNTIYF. DNA for the CDR3: TGCGCCAGCAGCCCGGGACACGATAGCTCTGGAAACACCATATATTTT.